The text below deals with one T cell receptor (beta chain). Its matching antigen is unknown. The data were obtained in a study of CD4+ T cells in melanoma. Whole-study results and caveats: Diverse differentiation states were reported for melanoma neoantigen-specific CD4+ T cells. CD8+ T cell, macrophage and B cell function reportedly correlated with neoantigen-specific CD4+ T cells.

The J segment lost 3 bases and the V segment lost 3 bases, leaving 8 bases of the junction unmatched. CDR1 is MNHEY, CDR2 SMNVEV, per germline (reference sequence). This CDR3 has 18 amino acids. The table came from immunoSEQ multiplex PCR; TCRdb's copy has only in-frame clones and leaves some out. This sample has some 110,000 clones, with 92% found just once. The sequenced sample was peripheral blood. The gene calls are TRBV27 and TRBJ2-1, with 13 bases matching TRBD2. The receptor comes from a human donor with melanoma. The DNA of the CDR3 is TGTGCCAGCAGTTTTACTAGCGGGAGGGCCTGGGGCTACAATGAGCAGTTCTTC. It encodes CASSFTSGRAWGYNEQFF.